This TCR beta chain comes out of a study of blood T cell repertoires in COVID-19. Study in general: Samples taken during acute and convalescent COVID-19 were collected in the United States, Italy and Spain.

In the study's own analysis: Nucleated cell number was recorded as an estimate derived from reference gene primer amplification. Clones were sequenced by immunoSEQ multiplex PCR, and TCRdb holds only the in-frame ones, with some missing. V, J and clone size derive from that table, while D and trimming were established from the DNA sequence. The sample lists 150,000 or so clones; roughly 90% were seen once. Germline V gene lookup returns CDR1 MGHRA and CDR2 YSYEKL. V lost 1 base and J lost 7; bases outside the gene matches: 9. This CDR3 comprises 16 residues. The receptor was derived from a man aged 55 to 69 with active or convalescent COVID-19. The sample comprised peripheral blood. The chain has TRBV4-1 and TRBJ1-4; 7 bases fit TRBD1. The CDR3 DNA follows: TGCGCCAGCAGCCAAGCCGGGACAGTCGGTAGTGAAAAACTGTTTTTT. This translates into CASSQAGTVGSEKLFF.